This TCR beta chain came from a study of T cell responses to AZD1222 COVID-19 vaccine. CDR3 length: 14 amino acids. Clones were read by immunoSEQ multiplex PCR, and TCRdb kept only the in-frame ones, dropping some. The table lists 140,000 to 150,000 clones, around nine tenths of them singletons. Sample: peripheral blood, taken on day 0 of MenACWY control vaccination. This chain joins TRBV21-1 and TRBJ1-2; TRBD1, the table's D call, was not compared with the DNA. TRBV21-1 is designated a pseudogene. The sequence came from an adult in good health. This CDR3 reads CASPRTRANYGYTF. CDR3 nucleotides: TGTGCCAGCCCCCGGACAAGAGCTAACTATGGCTACACCTTC.